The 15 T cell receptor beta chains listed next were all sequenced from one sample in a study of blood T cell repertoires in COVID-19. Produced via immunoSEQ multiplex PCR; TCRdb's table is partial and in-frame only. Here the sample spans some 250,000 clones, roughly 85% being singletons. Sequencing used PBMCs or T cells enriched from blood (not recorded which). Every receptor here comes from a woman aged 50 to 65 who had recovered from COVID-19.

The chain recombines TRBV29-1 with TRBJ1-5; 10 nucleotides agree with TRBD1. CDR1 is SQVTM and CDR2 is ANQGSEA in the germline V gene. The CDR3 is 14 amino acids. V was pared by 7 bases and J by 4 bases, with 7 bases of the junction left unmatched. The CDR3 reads CSAILDRGNQPQHF. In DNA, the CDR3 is TGCAGCGCAATATTGGACAGGGGGAATCAGCCCCAGCATTTT.

CDR3 amino acids: CASSLTRDRVSEQYF. CDR3 sequence (DNA): TGCGCCAGCAGCTTGACCCGGGACAGGGTGTCCGAGCAGTACTTC. The chain combines TRBV5-1 with TRBJ2-7; 9 positions agree with TRBD1. The CDR3 totals 15 residues. V shed 1 base, J shed 6 bases, and the junction held 8 bases outside the gene matches. Per the germline V gene, CDR1 is SGHRS and CDR2 is YFSETQ.

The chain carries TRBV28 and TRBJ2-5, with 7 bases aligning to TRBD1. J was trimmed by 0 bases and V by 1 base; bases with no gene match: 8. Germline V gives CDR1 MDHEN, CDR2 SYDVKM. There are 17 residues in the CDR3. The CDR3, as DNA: TGTGCCAGCAGTTTATTTAGGACAGGACGATACCAAGAGACCCAGTACTTC. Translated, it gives CASSLFRTGRYQETQYF.

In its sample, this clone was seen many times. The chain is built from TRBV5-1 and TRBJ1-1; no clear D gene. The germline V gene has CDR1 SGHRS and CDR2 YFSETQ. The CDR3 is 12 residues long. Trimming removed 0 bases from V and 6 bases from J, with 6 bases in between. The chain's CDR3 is CASSLAGSEAFF. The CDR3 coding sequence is TGCGCCAGCAGCTTGGCGGGATCTGAAGCTTTCTTT. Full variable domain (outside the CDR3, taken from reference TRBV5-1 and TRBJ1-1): KAGVTQTPRYLIKTRGQQVTLSCSPISGHRSVSWYQQTPGQGLQFLFEYFSETQRNKGNFPGRFSGRQFSNSRSEMNVSTLELGDSALYLCASSLAGSEAFFGQGTRLTVV.

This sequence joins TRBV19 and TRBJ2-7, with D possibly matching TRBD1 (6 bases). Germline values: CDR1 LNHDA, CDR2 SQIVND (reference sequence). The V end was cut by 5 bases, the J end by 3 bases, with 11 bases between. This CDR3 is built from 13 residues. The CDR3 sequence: CASSAGTNYEQYF. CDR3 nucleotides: TGTGCCAGTAGTGCCGGGACAAACTACGAGCAGTACTTC.

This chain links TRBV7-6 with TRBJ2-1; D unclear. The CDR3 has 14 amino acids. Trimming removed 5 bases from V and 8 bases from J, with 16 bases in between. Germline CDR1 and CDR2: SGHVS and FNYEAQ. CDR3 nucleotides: TGTGCCAGCAGCCCCCCCGTTATGGCGGATGAGCAGTTCTTC. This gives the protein CASSPPVMADEQFF.

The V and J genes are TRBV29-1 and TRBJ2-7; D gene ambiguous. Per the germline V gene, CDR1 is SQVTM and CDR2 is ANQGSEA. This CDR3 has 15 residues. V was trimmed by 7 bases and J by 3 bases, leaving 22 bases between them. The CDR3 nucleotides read TGCAGCGCCATCCGCGTCCAGACAAATAGCTACGAGCAGTACTTC. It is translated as CSAIRVQTNSYEQYF.

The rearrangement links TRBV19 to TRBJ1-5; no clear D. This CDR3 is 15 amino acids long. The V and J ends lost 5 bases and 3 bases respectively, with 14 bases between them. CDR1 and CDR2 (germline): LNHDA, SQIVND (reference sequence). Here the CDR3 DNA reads TGTGCCAGTAGTCGGAGGGAGGGATACAATCAGCCCCAGCATTTT. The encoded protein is CASSRREGYNQPQHF.

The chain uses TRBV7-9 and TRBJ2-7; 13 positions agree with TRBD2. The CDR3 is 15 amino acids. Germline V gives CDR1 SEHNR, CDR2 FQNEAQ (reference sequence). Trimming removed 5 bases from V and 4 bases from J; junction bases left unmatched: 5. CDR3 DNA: TGTGCCAGCAGCCTTACGACTAGCGGGAGGTACGAGCAGTACTTC. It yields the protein CASSLTTSGRYEQYF.

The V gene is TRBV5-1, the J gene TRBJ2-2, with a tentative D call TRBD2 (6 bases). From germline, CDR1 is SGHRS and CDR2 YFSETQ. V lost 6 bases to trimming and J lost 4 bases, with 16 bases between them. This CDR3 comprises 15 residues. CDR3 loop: CASNPGSQGTGELFF. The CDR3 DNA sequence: TGCGCCAGCAACCCCGGGAGTCAGGGCACCGGGGAGCTGTTTTTT.

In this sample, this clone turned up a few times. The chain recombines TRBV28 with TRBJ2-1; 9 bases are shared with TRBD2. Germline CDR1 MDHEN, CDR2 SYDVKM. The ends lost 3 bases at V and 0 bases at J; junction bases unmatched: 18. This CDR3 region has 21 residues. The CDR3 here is CASSFLFRLAGLSSSYNEQFF. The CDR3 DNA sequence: TGTGCCAGCAGTTTCCTTTTCAGGCTAGCGGGACTCTCCAGCTCCTACAATGAGCAGTTCTTC.

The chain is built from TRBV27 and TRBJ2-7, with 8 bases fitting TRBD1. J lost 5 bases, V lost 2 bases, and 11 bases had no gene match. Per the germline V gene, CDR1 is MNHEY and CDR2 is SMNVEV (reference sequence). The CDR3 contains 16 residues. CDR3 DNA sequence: TGTGCCAGCAGTTTAAGCCCCGGGACAGGTAGACACGAGCAGTACTTC. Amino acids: CASSLSPGTGRHEQYF.

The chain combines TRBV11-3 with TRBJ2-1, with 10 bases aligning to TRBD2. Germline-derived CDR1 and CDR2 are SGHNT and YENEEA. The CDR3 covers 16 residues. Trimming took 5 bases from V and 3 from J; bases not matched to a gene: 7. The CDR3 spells CASSLDPSGGYNEQFF. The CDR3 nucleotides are TGTGCCAGCAGCCTGGACCCTAGCGGGGGCTACAATGAGCAGTTCTTC.

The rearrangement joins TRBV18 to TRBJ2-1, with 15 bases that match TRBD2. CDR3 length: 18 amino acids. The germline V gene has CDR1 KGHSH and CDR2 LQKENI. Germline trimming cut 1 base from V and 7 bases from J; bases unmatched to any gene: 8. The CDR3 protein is CASSPRGLAGGGNNEQFF. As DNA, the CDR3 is TGTGCCAGCTCACCACGCGGACTAGCGGGAGGGGGGAATAATGAGCAGTTCTTC.

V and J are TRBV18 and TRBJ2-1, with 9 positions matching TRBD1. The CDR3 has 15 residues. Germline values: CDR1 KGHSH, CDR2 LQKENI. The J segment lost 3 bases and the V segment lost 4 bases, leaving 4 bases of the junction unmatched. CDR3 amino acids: CASSQDRGNYNEQFF. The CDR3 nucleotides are TGTGCCAGCTCACAGGACAGGGGAAACTACAATGAGCAGTTCTTC.